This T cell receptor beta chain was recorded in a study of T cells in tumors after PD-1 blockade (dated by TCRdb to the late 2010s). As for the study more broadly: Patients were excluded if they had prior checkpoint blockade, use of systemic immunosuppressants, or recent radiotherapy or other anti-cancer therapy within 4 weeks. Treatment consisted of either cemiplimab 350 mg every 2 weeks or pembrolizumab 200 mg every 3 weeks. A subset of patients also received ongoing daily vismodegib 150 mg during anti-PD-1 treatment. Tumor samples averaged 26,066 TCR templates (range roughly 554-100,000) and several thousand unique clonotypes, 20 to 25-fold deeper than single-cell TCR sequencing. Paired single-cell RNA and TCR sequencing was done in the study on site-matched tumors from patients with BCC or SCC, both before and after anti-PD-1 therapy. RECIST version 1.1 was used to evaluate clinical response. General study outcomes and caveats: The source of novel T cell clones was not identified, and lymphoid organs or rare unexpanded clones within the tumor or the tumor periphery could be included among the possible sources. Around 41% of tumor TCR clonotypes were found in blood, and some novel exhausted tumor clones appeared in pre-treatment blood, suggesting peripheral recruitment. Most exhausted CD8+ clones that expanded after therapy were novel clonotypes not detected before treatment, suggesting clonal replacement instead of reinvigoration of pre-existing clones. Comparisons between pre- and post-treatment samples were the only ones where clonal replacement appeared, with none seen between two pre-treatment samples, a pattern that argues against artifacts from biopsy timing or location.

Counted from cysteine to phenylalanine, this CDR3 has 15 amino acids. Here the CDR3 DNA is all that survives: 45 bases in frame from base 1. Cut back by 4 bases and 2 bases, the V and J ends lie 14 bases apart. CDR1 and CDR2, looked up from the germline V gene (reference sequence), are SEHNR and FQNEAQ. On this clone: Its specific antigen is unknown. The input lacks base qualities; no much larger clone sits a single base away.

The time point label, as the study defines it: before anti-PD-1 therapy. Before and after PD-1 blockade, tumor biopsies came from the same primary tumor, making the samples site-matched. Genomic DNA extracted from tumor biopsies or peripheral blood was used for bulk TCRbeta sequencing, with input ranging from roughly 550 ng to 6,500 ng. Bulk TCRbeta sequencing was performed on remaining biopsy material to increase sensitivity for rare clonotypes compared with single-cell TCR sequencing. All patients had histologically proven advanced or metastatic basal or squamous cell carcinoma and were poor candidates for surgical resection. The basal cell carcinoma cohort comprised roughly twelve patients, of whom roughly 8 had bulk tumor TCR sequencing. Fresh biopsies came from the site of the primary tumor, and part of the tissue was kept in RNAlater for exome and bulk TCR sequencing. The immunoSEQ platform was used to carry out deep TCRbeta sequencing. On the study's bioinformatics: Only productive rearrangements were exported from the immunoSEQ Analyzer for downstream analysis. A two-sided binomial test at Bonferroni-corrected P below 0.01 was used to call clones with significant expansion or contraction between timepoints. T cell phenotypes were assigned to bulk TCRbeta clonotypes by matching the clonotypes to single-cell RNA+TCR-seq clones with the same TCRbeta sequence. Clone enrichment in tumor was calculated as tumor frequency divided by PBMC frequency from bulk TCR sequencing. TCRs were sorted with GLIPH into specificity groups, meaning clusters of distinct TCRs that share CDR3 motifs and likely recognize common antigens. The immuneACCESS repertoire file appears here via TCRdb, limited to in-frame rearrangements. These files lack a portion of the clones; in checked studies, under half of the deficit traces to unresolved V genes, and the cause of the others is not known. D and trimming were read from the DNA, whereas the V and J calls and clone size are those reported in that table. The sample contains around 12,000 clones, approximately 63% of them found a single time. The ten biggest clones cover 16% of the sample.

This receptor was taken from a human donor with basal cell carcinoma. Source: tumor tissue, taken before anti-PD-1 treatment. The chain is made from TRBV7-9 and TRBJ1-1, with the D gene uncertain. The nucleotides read TGTGCCAGCAGCTCCCTCGAAGGGTTTAACACTGAAGCTTTCTTT. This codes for CASSSLEGFNTEAFF.